Presented here are 15 T cell receptor beta chains from one specimen sequenced in a study of blood T cell repertoires in COVID-19. TCRdb keeps only in-frame clones here, not all; method: immunoSEQ multiplex PCR. The sample shows approximately 380,000 clones, around 85% of them seen only once. Sequencing used peripheral blood. The receptors here all came from a woman younger than 30 with acute or convalescent COVID-19.

The chain combines TRBV24-1 with TRBJ2-1, with D possibly being TRBD1 (6 bases). Germline V CDR1 and CDR2: KGHDR, SFDVKD. The V gene lost 10 bases and the J gene lost 0 bases, with 12 bases spanning the gap. This CDR3 comprises 14 residues. For the CDR3, the DNA is TGTGCCACTGAGGGGGATAGCTCCTACAATGAGCAGTTCTTC. Translated, it gives CATEGDSSYNEQFF.

The chain combines TRBV4-1 with TRBJ2-6; D might be TRBD1 (6 bases). Germline V CDR1 and CDR2: MGHRA, YSYEKL. The V end was cut by 0 bases, the J end by 0 bases, with 21 bases between. There are 21 residues in the CDR3. The CDR3 is CASSQEPPATGTLSGANVLTF. The CDR3 region has the DNA TGCGCCAGCAGCCAAGAACCCCCCGCGACAGGAACTCTCTCTGGGGCCAACGTCCTGACTTTC.

CDR3 nucleotide sequence: TGTGCCAGCACCTTAGGGACAGGGGGGATCTATGGCTACACCTTC. It yields the protein CASTLGTGGIYGYTF. The chain links TRBV28 to TRBJ1-2; 11 positions agree with TRBD1. The CDR3 has 15 residues. Germline V CDR1 and CDR2: MDHEN, SYDVKM. Losses at the gene ends were 7 bases for V and 4 bases for J; bases not matched to a gene: 8.

The chain joins TRBV3-1 (or the pseudogene TRBV3-2) to TRBJ2-7; D is uncertain. The CDR3 consists of 14 residues. V lost 3 bases, J lost 0 bases, and 9 bases lay in between. Germline CDR1 LGHDT, CDR2 YNNKEL (reference sequence). In DNA form, the CDR3 reads TGTGCCAGCAGCCAGCTCTACCCCTCCTACGAGCAGTACTTC. This sequence encodes CASSQLYPSYEQYF.

J is TRBJ1-6 and V is TRBV21-1; TRBD1, as called in the table, went unchecked against the DNA. TRBV21-1 is deemed a pseudogene. This CDR3 region has 14 residues. CDR3 nucleotide sequence: TGTGCCAGCAGCCCGGGACAGGGTAATTCACCCCTCCACTTT. Translated, it gives CASSPGQGNSPLHF.

This clone showed up just once. The chain recombines TRBV5-7 with TRBJ1-1, with 9 bases aligning to TRBD1. TRBV5-7 is given ORF status, its function remaining uncertain. V dropped 1 base and J dropped 1; count of bases not matched to a gene: 14. The length of the CDR3 is 19 residues. CDR3 amino acids: CASSLRYGTGLSKNTEAFF. The CDR3, as DNA: TGTGCCAGCAGCTTGAGGTACGGGACAGGGCTATCCAAGAACACTGAAGCTTTCTTT.

CDR3 loop: CASREGDQLNEQFF. In DNA, the CDR3 is TGCGCCAGCCGTGAGGGGGACCAACTCAATGAGCAGTTCTTC. This chain connects TRBV5-1 to TRBJ2-1; D may be TRBD1 (6 bases). The CDR3 is 14 amino acids. With 7 bases removed from V and 6 bases from J, the gap between germline ends came to 17 bases. CDR1 is SGHRS, CDR2 YFSETQ, per germline.

The chain employs TRBV19 and TRBJ1-5; weak D call: TRBD1 (6 bases). The ends were cut back, 0 bases at V and 8 bases at J, with 14 bases in the middle. Germline V CDR1 and CDR2: LNHDA, SQIVND (reference sequence). CDR3 length equals 15 residues. The CDR3 bases are TGTGCCAGTAGTATAGATCTACAGGGAGTGGAGCCCCAGCATTTT. This codes for CASSIDLQGVEPQHF.

The chain recombines TRBV28 with TRBJ1-4; maybe TRBD1 (6 bases). Germline loops: CDR1 MDHEN, CDR2 SYDVKM. The CDR3 spans 14 residues. Deletions cut 6 bases from V and 8 bases from J, with 16 bases between. The CDR3 nucleotides are TGTGCCAGCAGACAGGGCGAAACTGGGGAAAAACTGTTTTTT. Translated, it gives CASRQGETGEKLFF.

The genes are TRBV9 and TRBJ1-6; 8 bases line up with TRBD1. V lost 0 bases to trimming and J lost 10 bases; unmatched junction nucleotides: 6. Germline V lookup: CDR1 SGDLS, CDR2 YYNGEE. The CDR3 runs 15 residues. For the CDR3, the DNA is TGTGCCAGCAGCGTAGGAGACAGGGGAGGATCACCCCTCCACTTT. Amino acids: CASSVGDRGGSPLHF.

This chain links TRBV2 with TRBJ2-3; D remains ambiguous. The V gene lost 4 bases and the J gene lost 4 bases, with 12 bases spanning the gap. The CDR3 length is 14 residues. CDR1 is SNHLY, CDR2 FYNNEI, per germline. CDR3: CASSGLVESDTQYF. The CDR3 DNA follows: TGTGCCAGCAGTGGGCTAGTGGAATCAGATACGCAGTATTTT.

The chain carries TRBV25-1 and TRBJ2-2, with D hard to call. The CDR3 contains 12 residues. Germline-derived CDR1 and CDR2 are MGHDK and SYGVNS. Between the trimmed V and J ends, which lost 5 bases and 3 bases, there was a span of 4 bases. CDR3 amino acids: CASSLDTGELFF. The CDR3 DNA sequence: TGTGCCAGCAGTCTTGACACCGGGGAGCTGTTTTTT.

Note on this clone: At one end, the junction sequence differs from germline, possibly due to a read error. The genes are TRBV6-2 or TRBV6-3 and TRBJ1-4, with no clear D. The CDR3 contains 15 residues. Germline CDR1 is MNHEY and CDR2 is SVGEGT. CDR3 region: CASNYGLTTNEKLFF. CDR3 coding DNA: TGTGCCAGCAATTACGGGCTGACAACTAATGAAAAACTGTTTTTT.

V usage is TRBV6-5 and J usage is TRBJ2-7, with 7 nucleotides matching TRBD1. The CDR3 sequence is 13 residues long. V shed 5 bases and J 3 bases; nucleotides not matched to a gene: 4. Germline assignment: CDR1 MNHEY and CDR2 SVGAGI. The CDR3 here is CASSPGGYYEQYF. DNA for the CDR3: TGTGCCAGCAGTCCAGGGGGATACTACGAGCAGTACTTC.

The CDR3 region has the DNA TGTGCCAGCAGCCATCAGGTGGTCTCCGGAAACACCATATATTTT. This encodes CASSHQVVSGNTIYF. The rearrangement links TRBV6-5 to TRBJ1-3; no clear D gene. Per germline, CDR1 MNHEY and CDR2 SVGAGI. V lost 6 bases, J lost 4 bases, and 16 bases lay in between. There are 15 residues in the CDR3.